This paragraph covers one TCR beta chain sequence. As yet, its antigen is unknown. The source of the sample is a study of beta chain features in type 1 diabetes. V shed 2 bases, J shed 2 bases, and the junction held 8 bases outside the gene matches. Germline loops: CDR1 KGHSH, CDR2 LQKENI. The CDR3 loop spans 16 amino acids. A CD45RO/CCR7/CD25/CD127/CD95/CD27 panel sorted naive, central memory, regulatory and stem cell-like memory CD4+ cells. Study results and caveats: All four CD4+ subsets from Type 1 diabetes patients carried moderately but significantly shorter TCRB CDR3s. Relative to healthy donors, patients appeared to have naive, central memory and Treg TCRB repertoires that were more similar.

Reverse transcribing all isolated RNA meant expressed TCRB transcripts were sequenced. Data came from immunoSEQ multiplex PCR; TCRdb stores just in-frame clones and leaves some out. The sample comprises 250,000 or so clones, approximately 15% of which are singletons, and roughly 0.019% rests with the top ten. The sequence was obtained from a man aged 25-40 years with type 1 diabetes. Material: naive CD4+ T cells from blood. V usage is TRBV18 and J usage is TRBJ2-7; TRBD1 matches at 8 bases. CDR3 nucleotide sequence: TGTGCCAGCTCACCAGTGTCAGGGGGCGAAGCCTACGAGCAGTACTTC. Translating it yields CASSPVSGGEAYEQYF.